This T cell receptor (beta chain) was retrieved from a study of OX40 agonist ivuxolimab in advanced cancers. The method was immunoSEQ multiplex PCR; TCRdb's version includes in-frame clones alone and lacks a portion of them. Of under 70,000 clones in the sample, 85% were seen once. V lost 4 bases and J 5 bases, leaving 8 bases between the germline ends. Germline CDR1 and CDR2: DFQATT and SNEGSKA (reference sequence). The CDR3 length is 11 residues. V and J are TRBV20-1 and TRBJ2-5; no firm D call. The receptor was derived from an adult with an advanced solid tumor such as melanoma, head and neck, liver or kidney cancer. The sequenced sample was CD4+ or CD8+ T cells sorted from blood, obtained in a trial of the OX40 agonist ivuxolimab. CDR3 in amino acids: CSAKILETQYF. The DNA for the CDR3 is TGCAGTGCTAAAATCCTGGAGACCCAGTACTTC.